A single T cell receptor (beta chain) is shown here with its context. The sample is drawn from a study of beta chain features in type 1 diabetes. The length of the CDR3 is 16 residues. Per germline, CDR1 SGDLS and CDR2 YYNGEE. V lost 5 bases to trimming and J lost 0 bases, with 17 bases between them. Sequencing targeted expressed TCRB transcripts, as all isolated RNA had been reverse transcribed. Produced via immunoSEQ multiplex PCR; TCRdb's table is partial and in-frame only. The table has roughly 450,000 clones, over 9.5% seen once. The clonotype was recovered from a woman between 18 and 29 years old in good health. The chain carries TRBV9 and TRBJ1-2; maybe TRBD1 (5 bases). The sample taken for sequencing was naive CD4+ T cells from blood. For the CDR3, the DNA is TGTGCCAGCAGACCTATCAGGGAATTCGCTAACTATGGCTACACCTTC. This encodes CASRPIREFANYGYTF.